What follows describes a single T cell receptor (beta chain). The data originate from a study of blood T cell repertoires in COVID-19. Study background: Sites across the United States, Italy and Spain contributed samples from acute and convalescent COVID-19.

V lost 3 bases, J lost 11 bases, and 6 bases stayed unmatched. Germline V gene lookup returns CDR1 SGHRS and CDR2 YFSETQ. CDR3 length equals 13 residues. Sequencing used immunoSEQ multiplex PCR; TCRdb keeps in-frame clones, though not all of them. Of just under 150,000 clones detected, more than 75% appear once; the ten largest clones hold roughly 2.7%. This TCR was recovered from a human donor with acute or convalescent COVID-19. The donor label of this sample is uncertain. The specimen was peripheral blood. The V gene is TRBV5-1, the J gene TRBJ1-2; 11 bases agree with TRBD1. The CDR3 reads CASSSGQGADYTF. The DNA for the CDR3 is TGCGCCAGCAGCTCCGGACAGGGGGCGGATTACACCTTC.